This T cell receptor (beta chain) came from a study of identical twins' blood T cells. General observations from the study: Top TCRbeta clonotypes were shared more with twin than unrelated donors.

The table lists this clonotype with a few counts. As yet, its antigen is unknown. From germline, CDR1 is KGHSH and CDR2 LQKENI. This CDR3 is 14 amino acids long. Trimming left V 4 bases short and J 3 bases short, with 10 bases between. TCRdb reanalysed the 5' RACE reads using MiXCR and keeps one entry per CDR3 protein. Of 350,000 to 400,000 distinct CDR3 sequences in the sample, about 28% are singletons; the top ten hold approximately 6.6%. Likely shared infections and vaccines: all three twin pairs were reared together. The rearrangement links TRBV18 to TRBJ2-1, with unresolved D. The TCR comes from a woman aged 18 to 55 in good health. The specimen sequenced was PBMCs. The CDR3 loop reads CASSRYDNYNEQFF. The DNA of the CDR3 is TGTGCCAGCTCACGATACGACAACTACAATGAGCAGTTCTTC.